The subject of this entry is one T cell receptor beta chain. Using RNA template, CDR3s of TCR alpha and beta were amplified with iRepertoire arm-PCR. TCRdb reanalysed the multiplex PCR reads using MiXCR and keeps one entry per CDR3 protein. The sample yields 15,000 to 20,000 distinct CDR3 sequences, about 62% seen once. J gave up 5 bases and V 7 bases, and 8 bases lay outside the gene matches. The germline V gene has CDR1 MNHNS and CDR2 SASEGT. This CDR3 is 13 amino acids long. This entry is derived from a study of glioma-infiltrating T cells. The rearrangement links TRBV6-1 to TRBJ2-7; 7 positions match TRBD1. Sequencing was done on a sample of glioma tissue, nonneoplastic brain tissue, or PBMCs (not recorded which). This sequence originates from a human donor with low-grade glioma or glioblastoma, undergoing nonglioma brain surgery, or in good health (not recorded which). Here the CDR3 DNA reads TGTGCCAGCATGGAACCGACAGGGAACGAGCAGTACTTC. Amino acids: CASMEPTGNEQYF.